This TCR beta chain was sequenced in a study of blood T cell repertoires in COVID-19. At the level of the study: Spain, Italy and the United States supplied samples that represented acute and convalescent COVID-19. T cells, B-cell-depleted T cells, or PBMCs provided the cDNA or gDNA that served as material.

The table lists this clone with a few counts. Trimming removed 7 bases at V and 3 bases at J, with 9 bases between. CDR1 and CDR2 (germline): SQVTM, ANQGSEA. The CDR3 has 11 amino acids. Cohort assignment relied on participant-reported clinical history. Recovered status in Cohort 3 required two negative PCRs, clearance, or symptom resolution. Some clones are missing from TCRdb's copy, which holds only in-frame ones; the method was immunoSEQ multiplex PCR. The table includes about 300,000 clones, about 85% detected once. The specimen was PBMCs or T cells enriched from blood (not recorded which). V usage is TRBV29-1 and J usage is TRBJ1-1; D is perhaps TRBD1 (5 bases). The clonotype originates from a woman in her fifties or sixties who had recovered from COVID-19. CDR3 bases: TGCAGCGCGCCACAGGACACTGAAGCTTTCTTT. Translated, it gives CSAPQDTEAFF. The full variable domain, rest sourced from reference TRBV29-1 and TRBJ1-1, is SAVISQKPSRDICQRGTSLTIQCQVDSQVTMMFWYRQQPGQSLTLIATANQGSEATYESGFVIDKFPISRPNLTFSTLTVSNMSPEDSSIYLCSAPQDTEAFFGQGTRLTVV.